Following are 30 T cell receptor beta chains from one sample sequenced in a study of Ad26.COV2.S vaccination and SARS-CoV-2 variants. Profiling relied on immunoSEQ multiplex PCR, and the TCRdb table lists in-frame clones only, not all of them. The sample has about 420,000 clones; roughly 90% are singletons. Treatment in this sample: around 19 received Ad26.COV2.S at low or high dose, single or two shots; roughly 5 received placebo; per-sample allocation not given. Sampling happened 63 days after the first vaccine or placebo injection. The sample here was peripheral blood, taken in a trial of Ad26.COV2.S vaccine versus placebo. The receptors originated from a person between 18 and 59 years old who received the Ad26.COV2.S COVID-19 vaccine or a placebo.

This chain connects TRBV7-9 to TRBJ2-5; D is uncertain. In germline, CDR1 is SEHNR, CDR2 FQNEAQ (reference sequence). V was cut by 1 base and J by 2 bases, with 8 bases left in between. The CDR3 runs 14 residues. The CDR3 is CASSLDGLQETQYF. Written as DNA, the CDR3 is TGTGCCAGCAGCTTAGACGGGTTACAAGAGACCCAGTACTTC. Filled out from reference TRBV7-9 and TRBJ2-5, the complete variable domain reads DTGVSQNPRHKITKRGQNVTFRCDPISEHNRLYWYRQTLGQGPEFLTYFQNEAQLEKSRLLSDRFSAERPKGSFSTLEIQRTEQGDSAMYLCASSLDGLQETQYFGPGTRLLVL.

V gene TRBV7-2 combines with J gene TRBJ1-2; D may be TRBD1 (6 bases). V lost 3 bases and J lost 0, with 11 bases in between. CDR3 size: 15 residues. Germline loops: CDR1 SGHTA, CDR2 FQGNSA. CDR3 nucleotides: TGTGCCAGCAGCTTGGTTTCAGGGGCTAACTATGGCTACACCTTC. It translates to CASSLVSGANYGYTF.

The chain has TRBV28 and TRBJ2-5; D is unclear. This CDR3 is 15 amino acids long. CDR1 and CDR2 (germline): MDHEN, SYDVKM. V was cut by 2 bases and J by 0 bases, with 10 bases left in between. The CDR3 spells CASSLIQVDQETQYF. CDR3 nucleotide sequence: TGTGCCAGCAGTTTAATACAAGTAGACCAAGAGACCCAGTACTTC.

In this sample, this clone turned up a few times. This chain joins TRBV11-3 and TRBJ2-2; possible D gene TRBD1, 5 bases. Per germline, CDR1 SGHNT and CDR2 YENEEA. CDR3 length: 15 amino acids. V lost 5 bases to trimming and J lost 5 bases, with 15 bases between them. The CDR3 DNA is TGTGCCAGCAGCCCCAACTCGCAGGGTACCGGGGAGCTGTTTTTT. Amino acids: CASSPNSQGTGELFF.

This clone was detected once. The J gene is TRBJ1-5, the V gene TRBV19; D is undetermined. CDR1 LNHDA and CDR2 SQIVND come from the germline V gene (reference sequence). Trimming removed 7 bases from V and 3 bases from J, with 4 bases in between. This CDR3 region has 11 residues. This CDR3 reads CASTVNQPQHF. CDR3 coding DNA: TGTGCCAGTACAGTCAATCAGCCCCAGCATTTT.

This clone was seen a single time. The chain has TRBV6-2 or TRBV6-3 and TRBJ1-6; no definite D call. The CDR3 runs 14 residues. The germline V gene has CDR1 MNHEY and CDR2 SVGEGT. Trimming stripped 2 bases from V and 9 bases from J, with 11 bases between. The CDR3 bases are TGTGCCAGCAGTTACGTTAGGTCTGGTTCACCCCTCCACTTT. The encoded protein is CASSYVRSGSPLHF.

This clone appeared once. The rearrangement joins TRBV19 to TRBJ2-2; the match to TRBD1 covers 9 bases. This CDR3 region has 20 residues. The germline V gene has CDR1 LNHDA and CDR2 SQIVND (reference sequence). V was pared by 5 bases and J by 0 bases, with 16 bases of the junction left unmatched. CDR3 protein: CASSGRPGQGSFTNTGELFF. The DNA for the CDR3 is TGTGCCAGTAGTGGACGACCGGGACAGGGATCTTTTACGAACACCGGGGAGCTGTTTTTT.

The chain has TRBV7-9 and TRBJ1-1; no definite D call. V lost 3 bases, J lost 4 bases, and 3 bases lay in between. Germline V lookup: CDR1 SEHNR, CDR2 FQNEAQ (reference sequence). CDR3 length equals 11 residues. This CDR3 is CASSFLTEAFF. In nucleotides, the CDR3 is TGTGCCAGCAGCTTTCTCACTGAAGCTTTCTTT.

DNA of the CDR3: TGTGCCAGCAGTTACAAAGGGTATCAGCCCCAGCATTTT. Translating gives CASSYKGYQPQHF. The chain has TRBV6-5 and TRBJ1-5; D not resolved. There are 13 residues in the CDR3. Trimming left V 2 bases short and J 5 bases short, with 7 bases between. The V gene's germline CDR1 is MNHEY and CDR2 SVGAGI.

This chain joins TRBV5-4 and TRBJ2-7; D uncertain. V dropped 4 bases and J dropped 6 bases, with 26 bases sitting between them. This CDR3 spans 17 amino acids. Per the germline V gene, CDR1 is SGHNT and CDR2 is YYREEE (reference sequence). CDR3 coding DNA: TGTGCCAGCAGCCAGATAGTGACTCCCCCCAAAACGGCCGAGCAGTACTTC. Translation: CASSQIVTPPKTAEQYF.

The chain couples TRBV10-1 to TRBJ2-7; D remains unclear. Trimming removed 8 bases from V and 8 bases from J, with 7 bases in between. The length of the CDR3 is 9 residues. Germline-derived CDR1 and CDR2 are WNHNN and SYGVQD (reference sequence). Written as DNA, the CDR3 is TGCGCCAGCCCTTTTAAGCAGTACTTC. Encoded protein: CASPFKQYF.

This chain connects TRBV7-9 to TRBJ1-2, with D maybe TRBD1 (5 bases). V lost 2 bases to trimming and J lost 5 bases, with 27 bases between them. The CDR3 has 19 amino acids. Per the germline V gene, CDR1 is SEHNR and CDR2 is FQNEAQ (reference sequence). For the CDR3, the DNA is TGTGCCAGCAGCTTACAATCCCCCTCGGAGGGGAGGTTTGGGTATGGCTACACCTTC. Its translation is CASSLQSPSEGRFGYGYTF.

The chain recombines TRBV6-2 or TRBV6-3 with TRBJ2-2; perhaps TRBD1 as D (6 bases). The ends were cut back, 4 bases at V and 7 bases at J, with 13 bases in the middle. The germline CDR1 and CDR2 sequences are MNHEY and SVGEGT. The CDR3 sequence is 14 residues long. CDR3 in DNA: TGTGCCAGCAGTTCTACACAGGGAAACGGGGAGCTGTTTTTT. It yields the protein CASSSTQGNGELFF.

The chain has TRBV27 and TRBJ2-5, with TRBD1 identical over 8 bases. The germline V gene encodes CDR1 MNHEY and CDR2 SMNVEV (reference sequence). The trim removed 5 bases at V and 5 bases at J, leaving 10 bases unmatched. The CDR3 contains 15 residues. CDR3 sequence (DNA): TGTGCCAGCAGTGACTCACAGGGGGGCGGGGAGACCCAGTACTTC. Translation gives CASSDSQGGGETQYF.

On this clone itself: One base away lies a much larger clone, so this may be a sequencing read error. CDR3 protein: CASSLGTGGYGYTF. CDR3 DNA sequence: TGTGCCAGCAGCTTAGGGACAGGGGGCTATGGCTACACCTTC. The chain couples TRBV7-9 to TRBJ1-2; 10 bases fit TRBD1. The V and J ends lost 1 base and 4 bases, in that order; junction bases with no gene match: 0. Germline CDR1 reads SEHNR; CDR2 reads FQNEAQ (reference sequence). This CDR3 has 14 amino acids. Filled out from reference TRBV7-9 and TRBJ1-2, the complete variable domain reads DTGVSQNPRHKITKRGQNVTFRCDPISEHNRLYWYRQTLGQGPEFLTYFQNEAQLEKSRLLSDRFSAERPKGSFSTLEIQRTEQGDSAMYLCASSLGTGGYGYTFGSGTRLTVV.

The chain couples TRBV6-5 to TRBJ1-3; no firm D call. With 8 bases removed from V and 2 bases from J, the gap between germline ends came to 10 bases. Germline CDR1 reads MNHEY; CDR2 reads SVGAGI. The CDR3 runs 13 residues. Here the CDR3 DNA reads TGTGCCAGCGAAGTGGTAACTGGAAACACCATATATTTT. Translating gives CASEVVTGNTIYF.

The CDR3 sequence is CASSPRSGGVYEQYF. The CDR3 DNA reads TGTGCCAGCAGCCCGCGTAGCGGGGGGGTCTACGAGCAGTACTTC. V usage is TRBV3-1 (or the pseudogene TRBV3-2) and J usage is TRBJ2-7; 11 bases fit TRBD2. J was trimmed by 3 bases and V by 4 bases; bases with no gene match: 5. This CDR3 contains 15 residues. The germline V gene encodes CDR1 LGHDT and CDR2 YNNKEL (reference sequence).

J is TRBJ1-1 and V is TRBV6-5, with D unclear. Trimming cost V 3 bases and J 1 base, with 3 bases left between them. The germline gives CDR1 MNHEY, CDR2 SVGAGI. This CDR3 has 12 residues. CDR3 region: CASSYKNTEAFF. Here the CDR3 DNA reads TGTGCCAGCAGTTATAAGAACACTGAAGCTTTCTTT.

CDR3 protein: CASSLNRVATEAFF. The CDR3 nucleotides read TGTGCCAGCAGCTTAAACAGGGTTGCGACTGAAGCTTTCTTT. The chain combines TRBV5-4 with TRBJ1-1; possible D gene TRBD1, 6 bases. V lost 2 bases, J lost 5 bases, and 13 bases lay in between. The CDR3 sequence is 14 residues long. CDR1 and CDR2 (germline): SGHNT, YYREEE (reference sequence).

This chain links TRBV27 with TRBJ2-1; 7 bases fit TRBD1. Germline-derived CDR1 and CDR2 are MNHEY and SMNVEV (reference sequence). The CDR3 has 15 amino acids. V lost 2 bases to trimming and J lost 0 bases; unmatched junction nucleotides: 1. This CDR3 is CASSLDRASYNEQFF. The CDR3 DNA reads as TGTGCCAGCAGTTTAGACAGGGCCTCCTACAATGAGCAGTTCTTC.

The genes are TRBV10-2 and TRBJ2-3; 8 bases match TRBD1. This CDR3 comprises 14 residues. CDR1 and CDR2 from the germline V gene are WSHSY and SAAADI. The trim removed 8 bases at V and 5 bases at J, leaving 9 bases unmatched. This CDR3 reads CASGAGGTRDTQYF. DNA for the CDR3: TGCGCCAGCGGGGCAGGGGGCACGAGAGATACGCAGTATTTT.

The chain recombines TRBV30 with TRBJ1-4, with D tentatively TRBD1 (5 bases). CDR1 and CDR2 from the germline V gene are GTSNPN and SVGIG (reference sequence). V lost 2 bases, J lost 2 bases, and 18 bases lay in between. The CDR3 consists of 17 residues. The CDR3 region is CAWSSMRQPPTNEKLFF. The CDR3 bases are TGTGCCTGGAGTTCAATGCGACAGCCGCCGACTAATGAAAAACTGTTTTTT.

The chain is built from TRBV5-1 and TRBJ2-5; weak D call: TRBD1 (5 bases). The CDR3 is 15 amino acids. Trimming removed 4 bases at V and 1 base at J, with 14 bases between. Per germline, CDR1 SGHRS and CDR2 YFSETQ. Here the CDR3 reads CASSTYRTLQETQYF. For the CDR3, the DNA is TGCGCCAGCAGCACGTACCGGACACTCCAAGAGACCCAGTACTTC. Full variable domain (outside the CDR3, taken from reference TRBV5-1 and TRBJ2-5): KAGVTQTPRYLIKTRGQQVTLSCSPISGHRSVSWYQQTPGQGLQFLFEYFSETQRNKGNFPGRFSGRQFSNSRSEMNVSTLELGDSALYLCASSTYRTLQETQYFGPGTRLLVL.

The CDR3 DNA is TGTGCCAGCAGCCCGTACCAAGAGACCCAGTACTTC. This sequence encodes CASSPYQETQYF. The chain employs TRBV5-6 and TRBJ2-5; D gene ambiguous. V lost 4 bases, J lost 0 bases, and 4 bases lay in between. This CDR3 has 12 residues. CDR1 and CDR2 from the germline V gene are SGHDT and YYEEEE.

This chain links TRBV19 with TRBJ2-1; TRBD1 is a possible D gene (5 bases). Germline V gene sequence: CDR1 LNHDA, CDR2 SQIVND (reference sequence). This CDR3 is built from 16 residues. Trimming removed 2 bases from V and 7 bases from J, with 18 bases in between. CDR3 residues: CASSIRVQGISNEQFF. The CDR3 DNA reads as TGTGCCAGTAGTATAAGGGTGCAGGGTATCTCGAATGAGCAGTTCTTC.

The chain employs TRBV5-8 and TRBJ1-5; D remains unclear. This CDR3 comprises 15 residues. Germline V CDR1 and CDR2: SGHTS, YDEGEE. V lost 4 bases and J lost 2, with 13 bases in between. The CDR3 loop reads CASSLTKARNQPQHF. In DNA, the CDR3 is TGTGCCAGCAGCCTTACCAAAGCCCGCAATCAGCCCCAGCATTTT. The variable domain in full, with the rest retrieved from reference TRBV5-8 and TRBJ1-5, is EAGVTQSPTHLIKTRGQQATLRCSPISGHTSVYWYQQALGLGLQFLLWYDEGEERNRGNFPPRFSGRQFPNYSSELNVNALELEDSALYLCASSLTKARNQPQHFGDGTRLSIL.

V is TRBV5-4 and J is TRBJ2-7; D not resolved. Trimming left V 2 bases short and J 6 bases short, with 9 bases between. CDR3 size: 12 residues. In germline, CDR1 is SGHNT, CDR2 YYREEE (reference sequence). CDR3 region: CASSLVEGEQYF. CDR3 in DNA: TGTGCCAGCAGCTTAGTAGAAGGCGAGCAGTACTTC.

The rearrangement uses TRBV4-1 and TRBJ1-2, with D possibly being TRBD1 (5 bases). The V end lost 3 bases, the J end lost 4 bases, and 15 bases lay between the germline ends. The CDR3 spans 15 residues. The germline V gene has CDR1 MGHRA and CDR2 YSYEKL. The chain's CDR3 is CASSHEGSGIYGYTF. Here the CDR3 DNA reads TGCGCCAGCAGCCATGAGGGGTCGGGAATCTATGGCTACACCTTC.

This chain joins TRBV6-5 and TRBJ2-1; the match to TRBD1 covers 9 bases. CDR3 length: 14 amino acids. J was trimmed by 8 bases and V by 2 bases; bases with no gene match: 4. Germline loops: CDR1 MNHEY, CDR2 SVGAGI. The CDR3 sequence is CASSYGTGSDEQFF. The CDR3 nucleotides are TGTGCCAGCAGTTACGGGACAGGGTCCGATGAGCAGTTCTTC.

V gene TRBV5-1 combines with J gene TRBJ2-2; possibly TRBD1 for D (6 bases). The germline V and J ends were trimmed by 2 bases and 1 base, with 6 bases remaining between them. The CDR3 contains 14 residues. Germline CDR1 is SGHRS and CDR2 is YFSETQ. CDR3 coding DNA: TGCGCCAGCAGCTTACAGGGGAACACCGGGGAGCTGTTTTTT. Translated, it gives CASSLQGNTGELFF.